These 29 T cell receptor beta chains came from one sample sequenced in a study of early T cells in non-severe SARS-CoV-2 infection. TCRdb fed the 5' RACE reads into MiXCR, producing one record per CDR3 protein. Of around 78,000 distinct CDR3 sequences detected, over 12% appear once; the ten largest clones hold roughly 3.1%. Sequences were obtained from whole blood. These receptors were obtained from an adult who was a healthcare worker with PCR-confirmed SARS-CoV-2 infection or an uninfected control (not recorded which).

This clonotype was seen only a few times. V and J are TRBV15 and TRBJ1-1; 8 bases agree with TRBD1. After removal of 1 base from V and 5 bases from J, the junction contained 21 bases not matched to a gene. Germline loops: CDR1 LNHNV, CDR2 YYDKDF (reference sequence). The CDR3 spans 20 residues. The DNA for the CDR3 is TGTGCCACCAGCAGAGTTAGTGGGATGGGACAGGCGCCATTTAGTACTGAAGCTTTCTTT. Protein: CATSRVSGMGQAPFSTEAFF.

This clonotype was detected many times. J is TRBJ1-6 and V is TRBV27; a possible D gene is TRBD1 (5 bases). V gave up 8 bases and J gave up 7 bases, with 12 bases separating them. CDR1 is MNHEY and CDR2 is SMNVEV in the germline V gene (reference sequence). The CDR3 extends over 13 amino acids. The CDR3 coding sequence is TGTGCCAGCGTGGGGGGGTGGAATTCACCCCTCCACTTT. This codes for CASVGGWNSPLHF.

This clonotype has a handful of counts. The CDR3 protein is CASSVGGANQPQHF. The CDR3 DNA reads as TGTGCCAGCAGCGTAGGGGGGGCGAATCAGCCCCAGCATTTT. The rearrangement uses TRBV9 and TRBJ1-5; the D gene is possibly TRBD1 (6 bases). Between the trimmed V and J ends, which lost 0 bases and 4 bases, there was a span of 8 bases. The germline V gene encodes CDR1 SGDLS and CDR2 YYNGEE. This CDR3 has 14 residues.

The rearrangement links TRBV4-1 to TRBJ2-7; 9 bases match TRBD2. The CDR3 is 16 residues long. Looked up from germline, CDR1 is MGHRA and CDR2 is YSYEKL. The J segment lost 2 bases and the V segment lost 3 bases, leaving 8 bases of the junction unmatched. CDR3 sequence reads: CASSQGTSGFAYEQYF. CDR3 coding DNA: TGCGCCAGCAGCCAGGGTACTAGCGGGTTTGCCTACGAGCAGTACTTC.

This clonotype came up many times. The rearrangement links TRBV6-5 to TRBJ1-4, with 9 bases identical to TRBD1. This CDR3 is 15 amino acids long. Trimming took 0 bases from V and 8 from J; bases not matched to a gene: 4. CDR1 and CDR2 from the germline V gene are MNHEY and SVGAGI. The chain's CDR3 is CASSYSTGGGEKLFF. The DNA for the CDR3 is TGTGCCAGCAGTTACTCGACAGGGGGAGGCGAAAAACTGTTTTTT.

This clonotype was counted many times. The rearrangement joins TRBV3-1 to TRBJ1-2; 7 bases are a match to TRBD1. Germline CDR1 is LGHDT and CDR2 is YNNKEL (reference sequence). The ends lost 4 bases at V and 0 bases at J; junction bases unmatched: 5. CDR3 length equals 15 residues. CDR3 sequence reads: CASSRDREANYGYTF. The DNA for the CDR3 is TGTGCCAGCAGCCGAGACAGGGAGGCTAACTATGGCTACACCTTC.

This clonotype has at least ten counts. The V gene is TRBV11-2, the J gene TRBJ2-5, with D possibly being TRBD2 (6 bases). The CDR3 runs 13 residues. Trimming took 3 bases from V and 4 from J, leaving 9 bases between them. Germline V gives CDR1 SGHAT, CDR2 FQNNGV. CDR3 amino acids: CASSFPGVETQYF. The DNA for the CDR3 is TGTGCCAGCAGCTTTCCGGGGGTAGAGACCCAGTACTTC. The full variable domain, in which reference TRBV11-2 and TRBJ2-5 provide the parts outside the CDR3, is EAGVAQSPRYKIIEKRQSVAFWCNPISGHATLYWYQQILGQGPKLLIQFQNNGVVDDSQLPKDRFSAERLKGVDSTLKIQPAKLEDSAVYLCASSFPGVETQYFGPGTRLLVL.

As for this clonotype: At one end the junction does not follow the germline gene, possibly because of a read error. The V call is TRBV12-3 or TRBV12-4, the J call TRBJ2-6; D gene ambiguous. The CDR3 sequence is 16 residues long. The CDR3: CASSFGPLSGTNVLTF. CDR3 DNA sequence: TGTGCCAGCAGTTTCGGACCGCTTTCTGGGACCAACGTCCTGACTTTC.

This clonotype was seen many times. The CDR3, as DNA: TGTGCCATCAGTACCCGGGACAGGGGCAACGAGCAGTACTTC. Residues: CAISTRDRGNEQYF. This rearrangement joins TRBV10-3 to TRBJ2-7, with TRBD1 matching over 10 bases. This CDR3 comprises 14 residues. Per germline, CDR1 ENHRY and CDR2 SYGVKD. V trimming: 5 bases; J trimming: 5 bases; junction bases outside the gene matches: 6.

This clonotype has ten or more counts. The gene calls are TRBV7-2 and TRBJ2-1; D is unclear. The CDR3 runs to 15 residues. V was pared by 2 bases and J by 1 base, with 9 bases between. Germline V CDR1 and CDR2: SGHTA, FQGNSA. The CDR3 DNA sequence: TGTGCCAGCAGCTTAAGTACGGGTTCCTACAATGAGCAGTTCTTC. Protein sequence: CASSLSTGSYNEQFF.

This clonotype was observed at least ten times. The chain uses TRBV19 and TRBJ1-3; 7 bases match TRBD1. The germline V gene has CDR1 LNHDA and CDR2 SQIVND (reference sequence). V gave up 9 bases and J gave up 4 bases; unmatched junction bases: 9. The length of the CDR3 is 14 residues. The CDR3 DNA reads as TGTGCCAGCACTACAGGGGCGCCGGGAAACACCATATATTTT. This translates into CASTTGAPGNTIYF.

This clonotype appeared a few times. The rearrangement uses TRBV13 and TRBJ2-3; 7 nucleotides match TRBD1. This CDR3 spans 15 amino acids. Looked up from germline, CDR1 is PRHDT and CDR2 is FYEKMQ (reference sequence). V was pared by 5 bases and J by 2 bases, with 7 bases of the junction left unmatched. CDR3 sequence: CASSPRDSFTDTQYF. DNA for the CDR3: TGTGCCAGCAGCCCCCGGGACAGCTTCACAGATACGCAGTATTTT.

A few counts support this clonotype. The chain carries TRBV29-1 and TRBJ2-2, with TRBD1 matching over 7 bases. The CDR3 runs 14 residues. Unmatched junction bases numbered 6, after V lost 6 bases and J lost 2 bases. Germline V gene data show CDR1 as SQVTM and CDR2 as ANQGSEA. The CDR3 bases are TGCAGCGTATCGGGACAGCCCAACACCGGGGAGCTGTTTTTT. Its protein product is CSVSGQPNTGELFF.

V gene TRBV9 combines with J gene TRBJ2-2; D gene unclear. V lost 4 bases, J lost 1 base, and 11 bases lay in between. This CDR3 has 15 residues. Germline CDR1 is SGDLS and CDR2 is YYNGEE. The CDR3 DNA reads TGTGCCAGCAGCCCCTTTATCAAGAACACCGGGGAGCTGTTTTTT. Encoded protein: CASSPFIKNTGELFF.

There are a few counts of this clonotype. The rearrangement uses TRBV12-3 or TRBV12-4 and TRBJ2-2, with D perhaps matching TRBD2 (5 bases). V was pared by 4 bases and J by 10 bases, with 7 bases between. CDR3 size: 11 residues. CDR3 protein: CASSWTLELFF. DNA of the CDR3: TGTGCCAGCAGTTGGACTTTGGAGCTGTTTTTT.

V gene TRBV12-3 or TRBV12-4 combines with J gene TRBJ2-7; D gene ambiguous. The ends were cut back, 3 bases at V and 7 bases at J, with 7 bases in the middle. The CDR3 is 11 amino acids. In nucleotides, the CDR3 is TGTGCCAGCAGTTTGAGTCGGGAGCAGTACTTC. It is translated as CASSLSREQYF.

This clonotype came up a few times. This sequence joins TRBV7-6 and TRBJ2-3; 7 nucleotides align to TRBD2. The trim removed 2 bases at V and 4 bases at J, leaving 6 bases unmatched. This CDR3 is built from 15 residues. In germline, CDR1 is SGHVS, CDR2 FNYEAQ. The CDR3 DNA follows: TGTGCCAGCAGCTTATACGGCGGGAGCTCAGATACGCAGTATTTT. Its protein is CASSLYGGSSDTQYF.

This clonotype has just a few counts. The V gene is TRBV7-9, the J gene TRBJ2-1; a weak D match, TRBD2 (5 bases). CDR3 length: 11 residues. Germline assignment: CDR1 SEHNR and CDR2 FQNEAQ (reference sequence). V was clipped by 2 bases and J by 14 bases, with 10 bases between them. The chain's CDR3 is CASSLKADEFF. DNA of the CDR3: TGTGCCAGCAGCTTAAAAGCGGACGAGTTCTTC. Full variable domain (remainder filled in from reference TRBV7-9 and TRBJ2-1): DTGVSQNPRHKITKRGQNVTFRCDPISEHNRLYWYRQTLGQGPEFLTYFQNEAQLEKSRLLSDRFSAERPKGSFSTLEIQRTEQGDSAMYLCASSLKADEFFGPGTRLTVL.

This clonotype has at least ten counts. The V and J genes are TRBV3-1 and TRBJ1-4; D perhaps matches TRBD1 (5 bases). The CDR3 has 14 residues. The V end was cut by 3 bases, the J end by 2 bases, with 7 bases between. Germline CDR1 reads LGHDT; CDR2 reads YNNKEL (reference sequence). In DNA, the CDR3 is TGTGCCAGCAGCCAGGGGGGTACTAATGAAAAACTGTTTTTT. It specifies CASSQGGTNEKLFF.

The CDR3 here is CASSIGGSSSYNEQFF. The CDR3 coding sequence is TGTGCCAGTAGTATCGGCGGCAGTAGCTCCTACAATGAGCAGTTCTTC. This chain connects TRBV19 to TRBJ2-1; D ambiguous. CDR3 length: 16 amino acids. The germline V and J ends were trimmed by 3 bases and 0 bases, with 12 bases remaining between them. The germline V gene has CDR1 LNHDA and CDR2 SQIVND (reference sequence).

V gene TRBV2 combines with J gene TRBJ2-1, with 7 nucleotides matching TRBD1. The CDR3 sequence is 16 residues long. In germline, CDR1 is SNHLY, CDR2 FYNNEI. The V gene end was trimmed by 7 bases and the J gene end by 0 bases; junction bases not matched to a gene: 9. The CDR3 loop reads CASTSQGTSSYNEQFF. In nucleotides, the CDR3 is TGTGCCAGCACCTCACAGGGGACGAGCTCCTACAATGAGCAGTTCTTC.

The chain combines TRBV11-2 with TRBJ2-7, with 11 bases lining up with TRBD2. Germline V gene data show CDR1 as SGHAT and CDR2 as FQNNGV. This CDR3 spans 14 amino acids. The trim removed 1 base at V and 7 bases at J, leaving 3 bases unmatched. CDR3 in DNA: TGTGCCAGCAGCTTAGTAGCGGGGGGGCGAGAGCAGTACTTC. Its translation: CASSLVAGGREQYF.

This clonotype turned up a few times. V gene TRBV5-1 combines with J gene TRBJ2-7, with D unresolved. Germline assignment: CDR1 SGHRS and CDR2 YFSETQ. The CDR3 has 12 residues. Deletions cut 4 bases from V and 7 bases from J, with 12 bases between. CDR3: CASSAGEREQYF. The CDR3 bases are TGCGCCAGCAGCGCCGGCGAGAGGGAGCAGTACTTC.

In this sample, this clonotype turned up many times. This rearrangement joins TRBV9 to TRBJ2-5, with D possibly matching TRBD2 (6 bases). CDR3 length equals 13 residues. V was pared by 0 bases and J by 5 bases, with 8 bases between. Per the germline V gene, CDR1 is SGDLS and CDR2 is YYNGEE. The DNA of the CDR3 is TGTGCCAGCAGCGTAGACCGGGGGGAGACCCAGTACTTC. This encodes CASSVDRGETQYF.

This clonotype was counted at least ten times. The chain employs TRBV20-1 and TRBJ1-2, with D possibly matching TRBD1 (5 bases). Germline V gives CDR1 DFQATT, CDR2 SNEGSKA (reference sequence). V was pared by 1 base and J by 1 base, with 16 bases between. The CDR3 loop spans 16 amino acids. CDR3 residues: CSARGVEAGINYGYTF. The CDR3 nucleotides are TGCAGTGCTAGAGGGGTGGAAGCAGGGATTAACTATGGCTACACCTTC.

This clonotype has a count of ten or more. The J gene is TRBJ2-5, the V gene TRBV5-1; 14 bases are shared with TRBD2. CDR1 and CDR2 (germline): SGHRS, YFSETQ. Losses at the gene ends were 4 bases for V and 4 bases for J; bases not matched to a gene: 12. The CDR3 loop spans 18 amino acids. CDR3 coding DNA: TGCGCCAGCAGCAGCGGGACTAGCGGGGGCGGGTCACGAGAGACCCAGTACTTC. Protein product: CASSSGTSGGGSRETQYF.

Only a few counts were recorded for this clonotype. V gene TRBV11-2 combines with J gene TRBJ2-2; D is unresolved. With 4 bases removed from V and 6 bases from J, the gap between germline ends came to 15 bases. Germline V lookup: CDR1 SGHAT, CDR2 FQNNGV. The length of the CDR3 is 15 residues. CDR3 loop: CASSYWAAGPGELFF. Written as DNA, the CDR3 is TGTGCCAGCAGCTATTGGGCCGCTGGTCCCGGGGAGCTGTTTTTT.

Ten or more counts support this clonotype. This chain uses TRBV7-8 with TRBJ2-7; weak D call: TRBD1 (5 bases). Trimming cost V 6 bases and J 2 bases, with 11 bases left between them. The CDR3 covers 13 residues. Per germline, CDR1 SGHVS and CDR2 FQNEAQ. CDR3 nucleotides: TGTGCCAGCAGTAGTGGACATACCTACGAGCAGTACTTC. Its translation: CASSSGHTYEQYF.

This clonotype was recorded a few times. The chain carries TRBV6-5 and TRBJ2-7, with 8 bases that match TRBD2. Unmatched junction bases numbered 14, after V lost 2 bases and J lost 5 bases. CDR1 and CDR2 (germline): MNHEY, SVGAGI. CDR3 length: 17 amino acids. This CDR3 is CASSYAIPGLDPHEQYF. CDR3 nucleotide sequence: TGTGCCAGCAGTTACGCTATACCGGGACTAGACCCCCACGAGCAGTACTTC.